These 6 T cell receptor beta chains share one sample of origin, sequenced in a study of shared clonotypes between healthy human individuals. The repertoire was sequenced with immunoSEQ multiplex PCR; TCRdb's copy has only in-frame clones and lacks some. The data hold a few hundred thousand clones, with 65% observed a single time. The sequencing sample was made of memory CD4+ T cells sorted from blood. Subset of the sample: CD45RA-negative fraction. Source of these receptors: a man aged 30 to 39 in good health.

This clone occurred once. The V call is TRBV5-1, the J call TRBJ2-2; 7 nucleotides align to TRBD2. CDR1 and CDR2 from the germline V gene are SGHRS and YFSETQ. The CDR3 consists of 16 residues. The V segment lost 2 bases and the J segment 1 base; nucleotides outside the gene matches: 5. The CDR3 DNA follows: TGCGCCAGCAGCTTTTCCGCGGGGGTGAACACCGGGGAGCTGTTTTTT. Its translation is CASSFSAGVNTGELFF.

The CDR3 sequence: CASISLGLFDLNTQYF. CDR3 DNA sequence: TGTGCCAGCATTTCATTGGGCCTCTTCGATTTGAATACGCAGTATTTT. V usage is TRBV2 and J usage is TRBJ2-3; D remains unclear. Germline CDR1 and CDR2: SNHLY and FYNNEI. With 7 bases removed from V and 7 bases from J, the gap between germline ends came to 24 bases. The CDR3 loop spans 16 amino acids.

The chain links TRBV6-1 to TRBJ2-2, with 7 nucleotides matching TRBD1. The V segment lost 5 bases and the J segment 2 bases; nucleotides outside the gene matches: 5. The CDR3 is made up of 15 amino acids. Germline-derived CDR1 and CDR2 are MNHNS and SASEGT. Written as DNA, the CDR3 is TGTGCCAGCAGTTCCAGGGGGACAAACACCGGGGAGCTGTTTTTT. This encodes CASSSRGTNTGELFF.

The chain uses TRBV7-8 and TRBJ2-2, with 9 bases fitting TRBD1. The germline gives CDR1 SGHVS, CDR2 FQNEAQ. The ends lost 5 bases at V and 6 bases at J; junction bases unmatched: 4. The CDR3 is made up of 14 amino acids. Written as DNA, the CDR3 is TGTGCCAGCAGCCGGACAGGGGTGGCCGGGGAGCTGTTTTTT. This encodes CASSRTGVAGELFF. Full variable domain (missing parts from reference TRBV7-8 and TRBJ2-2): GAGVSQSPRYKVAKRGQDVALRCDPISGHVSLFWYQQALGQGPEFLTYFQNEAQLDKSGLPSDRFFAERPEGSVSTLKIQRTQQEDSAVYLCASSRTGVAGELFFGEGSRLTVL.

The V call is TRBV7-9, the J call TRBJ1-3; no definite D call. The CDR3 covers 14 residues. Per the germline V gene, CDR1 is SEHNR and CDR2 is FQNEAQ (reference sequence). V lost 0 bases, J lost 2 bases, and 5 bases lay in between. The CDR3 here is CASSLAGAGNTIYF. CDR3 in DNA: TGTGCCAGCAGCTTAGCGGGCGCTGGAAACACCATATATTTT.

This clone was counted once. The chain has TRBV6-6 and TRBJ1-4; no definite D call. The CDR3 covers 12 residues. Deletions cut 8 bases from V and 7 bases from J, with 11 bases between. Germline-derived CDR1 and CDR2 are MNHNY and SVGAGI (reference sequence). The CDR3 loop is CASEAVGEKLFF. In DNA form, the CDR3 reads TGTGCCAGCGAGGCGGTCGGTGAAAAACTGTTTTTT.